A single sample gave rise to the 19 T cell receptor beta chains below, sequenced in a study of T cell responses to AZD1222 COVID-19 vaccine. Libraries were prepared by immunoSEQ multiplex PCR; TCRdb keeps only in-frame clonotypes and omits some of them. The data hold roughly 200,000 clones, with around 93% observed a single time. Sequences were derived from peripheral blood, sampled 28 days after the second dose of the MenACWY control vaccine. Source of these receptors: an adult who received the MenACWY meningococcal vaccine as a control.

DNA for the CDR3: TGCGCCAGCAGTGACCAAGGAGGCTTGAGTGAAAAACTGTTTTTT. This gives the protein CASSDQGGLSEKLFF. The chain combines TRBV10-2 with TRBJ1-4; no clear D gene. CDR3 size: 15 residues. The germline V gene has CDR1 WSHSY and CDR2 SAAADI. The V gene lost 3 bases and the J gene lost 7 bases, with 15 bases spanning the gap.

V gene TRBV27 combines with J gene TRBJ1-5; D call uncertain. CDR1 MNHEY and CDR2 SMNVEV come from the germline V gene (reference sequence). V lost 3 bases, J lost 4 bases, and 4 bases lay in between. The CDR3 totals 12 residues. This CDR3 reads CASSFLNQPQHF. DNA for the CDR3: TGTGCCAGCAGTTTCCTAAATCAGCCCCAGCATTTT.

The rearrangement joins TRBV7-2 to TRBJ2-1; a weak D match, TRBD2 (6 bases). The CDR3 length is 13 residues. Trimming stripped 4 bases from V and 6 bases from J, with 10 bases between. From germline, CDR1 is SGHTA and CDR2 FQGNSA. CDR3 nucleotides: TGTGCCAGCAGCTCCGGGAGAACCAATGAGCAGTTCTTC. Protein product: CASSSGRTNEQFF.

This clone appeared a single time. The chain is built from TRBV2 and TRBJ1-3; D not resolved. The CDR3 has 15 amino acids. Germline CDR1 reads SNHLY; CDR2 reads FYNNEI. V lost 4 bases, J lost 0 bases, and 10 bases lay in between. CDR3 coding DNA: TGTGCCAGCAGTGCCCTCTTGAGCTCTGGAAACACCATATATTTT. Its translation is CASSALLSSGNTIYF.

The V gene is TRBV29-1, the J gene TRBJ1-4; D might be TRBD1 (6 bases). CDR3 length: 17 residues. Germline lookup yields CDR1 SQVTM and CDR2 ANQGSEA. V lost 0 bases to trimming and J lost 4 bases, with 18 bases between them. CDR3 protein: CSVEDHLWGPYNEKLFF. DNA of the CDR3: TGCAGCGTTGAAGATCATTTGTGGGGGCCCTATAATGAAAAACTGTTTTTT.

This clone has only one observation. The rearrangement uses TRBV3-1 (or the pseudogene TRBV3-2) and TRBJ2-1; D is perhaps TRBD1 (6 bases). V shed 4 bases and J shed 4 bases, with 8 bases lying between them. The CDR3 has 13 residues. The germline CDR1 and CDR2 sequences are LGHDT and YNNKEL (reference sequence). CDR3 bases: TGTGCCAGCAGCCCGACAGGTTACAATGAGCAGTTCTTC. Its translation is CASSPTGYNEQFF.

This clone was observed a single time. The rearrangement uses TRBV14 and TRBJ1-1; 7 positions agree with TRBD1. Germline V gene sequence: CDR1 SGHDN, CDR2 FVKESK. With V trimmed by 4 bases and J by 0 bases, 5 bases remained unmatched. The CDR3 totals 15 residues. The CDR3 loop is CASSRRGRLNTEAFF. The CDR3 region has the DNA TGTGCCAGCAGCCGTAGGGGGCGCTTGAACACTGAAGCTTTCTTT.

This rearrangement joins TRBV6-1 to TRBJ1-5, with D possibly being TRBD1 (6 bases). Germline loops: CDR1 MNHNS, CDR2 SASEGT. The germline V and J ends were trimmed by 2 bases and 7 bases, with 15 bases remaining between them. The CDR3 covers 15 residues. The CDR3, as DNA: TGTGCCAGCAGTGAAACAGGGAGGGTTGGGCAGCCCCAGCATTTT. Translated: CASSETGRVGQPQHF.

V and J are TRBV6-2 or TRBV6-3 and TRBJ2-1; D possibly corresponds to TRBD2 (6 bases). Trimming cost V 5 bases and J 10 bases, with 9 bases left between them. CDR1 and CDR2 from the germline V gene are MNHEY and SVGEGT. The CDR3 length is 11 residues. CDR3 residues: CASSHSGEQFF. The CDR3 DNA sequence: TGTGCCAGCAGTCACAGCGGGGAGCAGTTCTTC.

V gene TRBV5-6 combines with J gene TRBJ2-6; possible D gene TRBD2, 6 bases. Trimming pared 2 bases from V and 4 bases from J, leaving 10 bases between. The CDR3 runs 15 residues. The germline gives CDR1 SGHDT, CDR2 YYEEEE. CDR3 sequence (DNA): TGTGCCAGCAGCTTCCGGGGGTCCGGGGCCAACGTCCTGACTTTC. Its translation: CASSFRGSGANVLTF.

The rearrangement uses TRBV5-4 and TRBJ1-2, with D unresolved. Germline lookup yields CDR1 SGHNT and CDR2 YYREEE (reference sequence). This CDR3 contains 15 residues. The germline V and J ends were trimmed by 1 base and 6 bases, with 16 bases remaining between them. The CDR3 coding sequence is TGTGCCAGCAGCTTGCCCGGTCGGGGATTAGATGGCTACACCTTC. It is translated as CASSLPGRGLDGYTF.

This rearrangement joins TRBV29-1 to TRBJ1-1; no firm D call. Germline loops: CDR1 SQVTM, CDR2 ANQGSEA. V dropped 7 bases and J dropped 1 base, with 10 bases sitting between them. This CDR3 comprises 12 residues. CDR3 region: CSGSEGNTEAFF. In nucleotides, the CDR3 is TGCAGCGGTTCTGAGGGGAACACTGAAGCTTTCTTT.

The chain recombines TRBV7-2 with TRBJ2-2; TRBD2 matches 12 bases. The CDR3 sequence is 16 residues long. The V gene end was trimmed by 4 bases and the J gene end by 4 bases; junction bases not matched to a gene: 4. Germline values: CDR1 SGHTA, CDR2 FQGNSA. The CDR3 nucleotides read TGTGCCAGCAGCTCTAGCGGGGGGGGTGGCACCGGGGAGCTGTTTTTT. Encoded protein: CASSSSGGGGTGELFF.

The CDR3 loop is CASSLDGGVRAFF. DNA for the CDR3: TGTGCCAGCAGCTTAGATGGGGGAGTAAGAGCTTTCTTT. The chain is built from TRBV7-2 and TRBJ1-1; tentative D call: TRBD1 (5 bases). Germline V gene data show CDR1 as SGHTA and CDR2 as FQGNSA. Deletions cut 1 base from V and 10 bases from J, with 13 bases between. CDR3 length: 13 residues. Full variable domain (outside the CDR3, taken from reference TRBV7-2 and TRBJ1-1): GAGVSQSPSNKVTEKGKDVELRCDPISGHTALYWYRQSLGQGLEFLIYFQGNSAPDKSGLPSDRFSAERTGGSVSTLTIQRTQQEDSAVYLCASSLDGGVRAFFGQGTRLTVV.

J is TRBJ1-1 and V is TRBV28; no clear D gene. The length of the CDR3 is 12 residues. Trimming took 5 bases from V and 1 from J, leaving 5 bases between them. Germline V gives CDR1 MDHEN, CDR2 SYDVKM. As DNA, the CDR3 is TGTGCCAGCAGTGCCAGGAACACTGAAGCTTTCTTT. It specifies CASSARNTEAFF.

V gene TRBV28 combines with J gene TRBJ1-3; a possible D gene is TRBD1 (6 bases). Germline assignment: CDR1 MDHEN and CDR2 SYDVKM. The CDR3 extends over 14 amino acids. The V end lost 6 bases, the J end lost 6 bases, and 15 bases lay between the germline ends. The DNA for the CDR3 is TGTGCCAGCAGCGGATCTGGGGGGGCAAACACCATATATTTT. This encodes CASSGSGGANTIYF. Variable domain in full (rest from reference TRBV28 and TRBJ1-3): DVKVTQSSRYLVKRTGEKVFLECVQDMDHENMFWYRQDPGLGLRLIYFSYDVKMKEKGDIPEGYSVSREKKERFSLILESASTNQTSMYLCASSGSGGANTIYFGEGSWLTVV.

This clone showed up just a few times. The rearrangement uses TRBV28 and TRBJ1-6; D uncertain. This CDR3 spans 13 amino acids. The V end was cut by 8 bases, the J end by 6 bases, with 11 bases between. The germline CDR1 and CDR2 sequences are MDHEN and SYDVKM. CDR3 amino acids: CASGEPLNSPLHF. Written as DNA, the CDR3 is TGTGCCAGCGGAGAACCCCTTAATTCACCCCTCCACTTT. Supplemented by reference TRBV28 and TRBJ1-6, the full variable domain reads DVKVTQSSRYLVKRTGEKVFLECVQDMDHENMFWYRQDPGLGLRLIYFSYDVKMKEKGDIPEGYSVSREKKERFSLILESASTNQTSMYLCASGEPLNSPLHFGNGTRLTVT.

The chain joins TRBV6-5 to TRBJ1-2, with D tentatively TRBD1 (5 bases). The CDR3 has 12 residues. The germline CDR1 and CDR2 sequences are MNHEY and SVGAGI. The V and J ends lost 5 bases and 4 bases respectively, with 8 bases between them. CDR3 residues: CASSTGLYGYTF. CDR3 nucleotides: TGTGCCAGCAGTACAGGACTCTATGGCTACACCTTC.

The V call is TRBV2, the J call TRBJ2-3; the D gene is possibly TRBD1 (5 bases). V was shortened by 5 bases and J by 2 bases, with 8 bases between the two germline ends. Germline V gene data show CDR1 as SNHLY and CDR2 as FYNNEI. This CDR3 comprises 13 residues. In DNA, the CDR3 is TGTGCCAGCAGTAGGGGCCCCACAGATACGCAGTATTTT. Its protein product is CASSRGPTDTQYF.